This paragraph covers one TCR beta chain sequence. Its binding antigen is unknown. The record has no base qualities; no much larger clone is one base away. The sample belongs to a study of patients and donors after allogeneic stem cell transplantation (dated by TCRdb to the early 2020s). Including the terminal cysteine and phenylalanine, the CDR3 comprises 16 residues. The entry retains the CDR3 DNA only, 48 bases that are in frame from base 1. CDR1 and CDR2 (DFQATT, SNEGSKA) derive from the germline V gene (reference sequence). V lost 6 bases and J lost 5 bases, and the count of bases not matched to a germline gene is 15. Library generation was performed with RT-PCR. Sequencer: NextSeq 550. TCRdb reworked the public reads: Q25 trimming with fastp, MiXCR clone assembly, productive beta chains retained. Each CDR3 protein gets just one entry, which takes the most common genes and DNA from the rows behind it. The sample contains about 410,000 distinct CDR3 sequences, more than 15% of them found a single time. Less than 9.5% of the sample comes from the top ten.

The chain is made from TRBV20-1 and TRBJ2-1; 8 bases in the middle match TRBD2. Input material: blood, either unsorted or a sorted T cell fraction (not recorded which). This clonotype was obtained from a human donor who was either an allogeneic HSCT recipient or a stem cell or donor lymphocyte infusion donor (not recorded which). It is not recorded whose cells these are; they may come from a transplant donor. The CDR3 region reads CSAPPGVSGTNNEQFF. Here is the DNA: TGCAGTGCCCCCCCTGGGGTTAGCGGGACCAACAATGAGCAGTTCTTC.